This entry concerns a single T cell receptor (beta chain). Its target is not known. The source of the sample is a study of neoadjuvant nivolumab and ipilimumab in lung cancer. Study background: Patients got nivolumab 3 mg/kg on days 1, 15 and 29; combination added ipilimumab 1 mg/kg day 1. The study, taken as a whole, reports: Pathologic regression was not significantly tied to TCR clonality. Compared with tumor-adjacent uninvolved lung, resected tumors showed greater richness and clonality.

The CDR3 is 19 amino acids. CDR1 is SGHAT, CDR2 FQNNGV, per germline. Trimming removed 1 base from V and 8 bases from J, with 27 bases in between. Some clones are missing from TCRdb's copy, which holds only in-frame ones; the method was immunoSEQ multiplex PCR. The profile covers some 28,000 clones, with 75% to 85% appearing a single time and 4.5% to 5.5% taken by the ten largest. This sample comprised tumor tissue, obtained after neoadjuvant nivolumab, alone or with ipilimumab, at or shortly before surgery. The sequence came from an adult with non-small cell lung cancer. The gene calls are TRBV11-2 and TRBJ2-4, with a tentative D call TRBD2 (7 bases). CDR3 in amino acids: CASSLAAGAIGLTKDIQYF. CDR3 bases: TGTGCCAGCAGCTTAGCTGCGGGGGCTATCGGTCTCACTAAAGACATTCAGTACTTC. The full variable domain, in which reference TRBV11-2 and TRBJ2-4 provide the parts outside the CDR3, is EAGVAQSPRYKIIEKRQSVAFWCNPISGHATLYWYQQILGQGPKLLIQFQNNGVVDDSQLPKDRFSAERLKGVDSTLKIQPAKLEDSAVYLCASSLAAGAIGLTKDIQYFGAGTRLSVL.